The present entry profiles one TCR beta chain with its context. Its antigen is not known. This sample is part of a study of T cell responses to AZD1222 COVID-19 vaccine. Germline CDR1 is LGHDT and CDR2 is YNNKEL (reference sequence). The CDR3 length is 14 residues. Trimming left V 1 base short and J 11 bases short, with 17 bases between. Whole-study results and caveats: Spike was spanned by vaccine-associated CD4 TCRs, which were dominant at 160-218 and 743-854. Among spike-specific TCRs, nearly half reportedly target unmutated variant regions.

Generated by immunoSEQ multiplex PCR, the TCRdb table keeps only in-frame clones and is missing some. In the table there are tens of thousands of clones, under 95% of which are singletons. The sequencing here drew on peripheral blood, taken on day 0 of MenACWY control vaccination. The chain combines TRBV3-1 (or the pseudogene TRBV3-2) with TRBJ1-1; no definite D call. The receptor's source is an adult in good health. The CDR3 loop reads CASSQGQGIGVAFF. Here the CDR3 DNA reads TGTGCCAGCAGCCAAGGCCAAGGCATCGGTGTGGCTTTCTTT.